Presented here are 10 T cell receptor beta chains from one specimen sequenced in a study of T cells in Graves' hyperthyroidism and ophthalmopathy. What was amplified from RNA transcripts were TCR beta CDR3 regions. HTBI primers were employed in a first-round RT-PCR of the TCR CDR3. TCRdb re-derived calls from the multiplex PCR reads in MiXCR, one entry per CDR3 protein. The table has around 520,000 distinct CDR3 sequences, 14% seen once. Sequenced sample: blood. These receptors originate from a woman aged 18-29 years with Graves' hyperthyroidism.

This clonotype was recorded a few times. The chain uses TRBV6-1 and TRBJ2-7, with TRBD2 matching over 9 bases. V was clipped by 5 bases and J by 1 base; unmatched bases: 6. Germline lookup yields CDR1 MNHNS and CDR2 SASEGT. This CDR3 is 15 amino acids long. The CDR3: CASSFSGSHSYEQYF. The CDR3 region has the DNA TGTGCCAGCAGTTTTAGCGGGAGCCATTCCTACGAGCAGTACTTC.

This clonotype was seen at least ten times. The chain is built from TRBV5-1 and TRBJ2-1; maybe TRBD2 (6 bases). CDR1 is SGHRS and CDR2 is YFSETQ in the germline V gene. V was clipped by 3 bases and J by 0 bases, with 10 bases between them. CDR3 length: 15 residues. For the CDR3, the DNA is TGCGCCAGCAGCTATGCGGGGAGCTCCTACAATGAGCAGTTCTTC. It yields the protein CASSYAGSSYNEQFF.

This clonotype came up many times. The rearrangement joins TRBV3-1 to TRBJ2-7; tentatively, D is TRBD2 (6 bases). Trimming took 4 bases from V and 2 from J, leaving 24 bases between them. The CDR3 consists of 18 residues. Germline-derived CDR1 and CDR2 are LGHDT and YNNKEL (reference sequence). The CDR3 region has the DNA TGTGCCAGCAGCCCGCACAACCCCGCTCCGGGAGTCCCCTACGAGCAGTACTTC. This sequence encodes CASSPHNPAPGVPYEQYF.

V usage is TRBV3-1 and J usage is TRBJ2-3, with 10 bases matching TRBD2. Germline CDR1 is LGHDT and CDR2 is YNNKEL (reference sequence). Losses at the gene ends were 2 bases for V and 5 bases for J; bases not matched to a gene: 10. The length of the CDR3 is 17 residues. The CDR3 loop reads CASSQPSLAGVRDTQYF. CDR3 DNA: TGTGCCAGCAGCCAACCTAGTCTAGCGGGAGTCAGAGATACGCAGTATTTT.

This clonotype has at least ten counts. The rearrangement links TRBV2 to TRBJ2-5; possibly TRBD2 for D (5 bases). Germline V gives CDR1 SNHLY, CDR2 FYNNEI. CDR3 length: 11 amino acids. Trimming removed 6 bases at V and 5 bases at J, with 7 bases between. In nucleotides, the CDR3 is TGTGCCAGCAGGAGGGTGGAGACCCAGTACTTC. Translation: CASRRVETQYF.

Many counts were recorded for this clonotype. The chain is built from TRBV6-5 and TRBJ2-7; TRBD1 might be the D (6 bases). CDR3 size: 12 residues. Germline lookup yields CDR1 MNHEY and CDR2 SVGAGI. V gave up 7 bases and J gave up 6 bases, with 13 bases separating them. The CDR3 region is CASTYLGAEQYF. The DNA for the CDR3 is TGTGCCAGCACCTACTTGGGGGCCGAGCAGTACTTC.

This sequence joins TRBV24-1 and TRBJ1-5; D is ambiguous. The CDR3 extends over 14 amino acids. Between the trimmed V and J ends, which lost 3 bases and 5 bases, there was a span of 10 bases. Germline CDR1 and CDR2: KGHDR and SFDVKD. Here the CDR3 reads CATSDAGWDQPQHF. The CDR3 DNA follows: TGTGCCACCAGTGATGCCGGTTGGGATCAGCCCCAGCATTTT.

The sample holds many counts of this clonotype. The J gene is TRBJ2-1, the V gene TRBV6-1, with D possibly TRBD2 on 6 matching bases. This CDR3 contains 13 residues. V lost 5 bases to trimming and J lost 4 bases, with 9 bases between them. CDR1 MNHNS and CDR2 SASEGT come from the germline V gene. Written as DNA, the CDR3 is TGTGCCAGCAGTACGCTAGCGTACAATGAGCAGTTCTTC. Translation: CASSTLAYNEQFF.

The sample holds many counts of this clonotype. In DNA, the CDR3 is TGCAGCGTTGTACTTAGCACAGATACGCAGTATTTT. This gives the protein CSVVLSTDTQYF. The V and J genes are TRBV29-1 and TRBJ2-3; D call uncertain. The germline gives CDR1 SQVTM, CDR2 ANQGSEA. The CDR3 runs 12 residues. V lost 4 bases and J 0 bases, leaving 5 bases between the germline ends.

This clonotype was observed many times. This rearrangement joins TRBV20-1 to TRBJ2-1, with 11 bases identical to TRBD2. Germline V gene data show CDR1 as DFQATT and CDR2 as SNEGSKA (reference sequence). V was pared by 6 bases and J by 8 bases, with 9 bases of the junction left unmatched. The CDR3 has 14 residues. CDR3 sequence reads: CSAPGLAGGDEQFF. CDR3 coding DNA: TGCAGTGCCCCTGGACTAGCGGGTGGCGATGAGCAGTTCTTC.